This T cell receptor (beta chain) was obtained from a study of T cell responses to AZD1222 COVID-19 vaccine. The germline V and J ends were trimmed by 5 bases and 2 bases, with 16 bases remaining between them. The CDR3 runs 15 residues. Per germline, CDR1 MNHEY and CDR2 SVGAGI. The method was immunoSEQ multiplex PCR; TCRdb's version includes in-frame clones alone and lacks a portion of them. The sample includes some 100,000 clones, approximately 88% of them seen just once. Sequencing was performed on peripheral blood, taken on day 0 of AZD1222 vaccination. The chain recombines TRBV6-5 with TRBJ2-7; D remains ambiguous. The source is an adult in good health. The DNA of the CDR3 is TGTGCCAGCAGTCTACACGGTTTCCCTACCTACGAGCAGTACTTC. It yields the protein CASSLHGFPTYEQYF.